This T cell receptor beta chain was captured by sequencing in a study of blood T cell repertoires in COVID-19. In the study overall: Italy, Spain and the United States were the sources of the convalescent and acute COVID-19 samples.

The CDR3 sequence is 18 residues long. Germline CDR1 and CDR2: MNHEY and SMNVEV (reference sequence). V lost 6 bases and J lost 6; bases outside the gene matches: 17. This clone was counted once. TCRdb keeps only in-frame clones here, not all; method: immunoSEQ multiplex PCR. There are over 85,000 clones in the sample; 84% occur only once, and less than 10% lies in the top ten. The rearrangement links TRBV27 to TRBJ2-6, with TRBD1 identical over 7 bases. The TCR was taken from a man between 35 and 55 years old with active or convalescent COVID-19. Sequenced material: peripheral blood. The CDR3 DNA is TGTGCCAGCAGACACACCGGACAGGTGGGATCGAAGGCCAACGTCCTGACTTTC. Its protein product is CASRHTGQVGSKANVLTF.